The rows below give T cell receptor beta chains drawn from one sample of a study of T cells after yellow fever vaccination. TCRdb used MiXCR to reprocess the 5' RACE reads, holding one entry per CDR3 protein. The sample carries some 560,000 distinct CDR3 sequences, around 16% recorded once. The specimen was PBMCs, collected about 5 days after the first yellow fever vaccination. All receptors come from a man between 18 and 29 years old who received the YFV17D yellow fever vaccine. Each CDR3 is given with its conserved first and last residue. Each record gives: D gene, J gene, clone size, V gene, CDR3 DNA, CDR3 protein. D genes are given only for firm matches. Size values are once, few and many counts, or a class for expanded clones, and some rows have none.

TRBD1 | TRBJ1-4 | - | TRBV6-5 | TGTGCCAGCAGTTACTCGCCCGGGACAGGGCTTGCAACTAATGAAAAACTGTTTTTT | CASSYSPGTGLATNEKLFF
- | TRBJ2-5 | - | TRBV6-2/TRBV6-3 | TGTGCCAGCAGTTACCCCCAGGGACGGGAAGAGACCCAGTACTTC | CASSYPQGREETQYF
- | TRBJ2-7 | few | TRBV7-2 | TGTGCCAGCAGCGTATCCGGGACCCCTATCGCCCCCTACGAGCAGTACTTC | CASSVSGTPIAPYEQYF
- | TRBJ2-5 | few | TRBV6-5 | TGTGCCAGCAGTTCTAGATACCAAGAGACCCAGTACTTC | CASSSRYQETQYF
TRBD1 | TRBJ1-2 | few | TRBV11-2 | TGTGCCAGCAGCTCGCTCGTCGGGACAGGGAATGGAGGCTACACCTTC | CASSSLVGTGNGGYTF
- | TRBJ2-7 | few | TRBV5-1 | TGCGCCAGCAGTCGAACGGGGGACCAAAACGAGCAGTACTTC | CASSRTGDQNEQYF
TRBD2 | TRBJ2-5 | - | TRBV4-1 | TGCGCCAGCAGCCAGGCTTTCAGGGAGGGTTGGCAAGAGACCCAGTACTTC | CASSQAFREGWQETQYF
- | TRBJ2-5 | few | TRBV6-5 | TGTGCCAGCAGTTACTCGAGCAGTCACCCCCCCCGCCAAGAGACCCAGTACTTC | CASSYSSSHPPRQETQYF
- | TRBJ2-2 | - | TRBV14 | TGTGCCAGCAGCCACCTCTTCGGGGATGGCACCGGGGAGCTGTTTTTT | CASSHLFGDGTGELFF
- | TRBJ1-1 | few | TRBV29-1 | TGCAGCTCCTTAGGTTGGAACACTGAAGCTTTCTTT | CSSLGWNTEAFF